This T cell receptor (beta chain) is from a study of T-cell memory formation after mild COVID-19. It was 5'RACE with constant-segment primers that produced the TCR alpha and TCR beta cDNA libraries, which carried sample barcodes and UMIs. Via MiXCR, TCRdb re-called the 5' RACE reads, giving one row per CDR3 protein. The table records fewer than 250,000 distinct CDR3 sequences, over 9.5% of them present only once. A note on this clonotype: As yet, its antigen is unknown.

The CDR3 runs to 15 residues. V lost 7 bases to trimming and J lost 1 base, with 15 bases between them. Germline lookup yields CDR1 SGHRS and CDR2 YFSETQ. General study findings and limits: Contracting clones from day 15 to 85 had balanced CD4/CD8; later expanders favoured CD4+. The pre-infection memory compartment contained some responding clones, suggesting cross-reactive memory joined. CD4+ clones that contracted lay mainly in CM and EM; CD8+ ones lay in EMRA.

The rearrangement joins TRBV5-1 to TRBJ1-5, with a tentative D call TRBD1 (6 bases). The sequenced sample consisted of PBMCs or a T cell subset sorted from them (not recorded which). This clonotype was sampled from a young man who had mild COVID-19 (a few samples of this study predate the infection). Cell type and time point are not known. The CDR3, as DNA: TGCGCCAGCCGACAGGACGGGGGAAGCAATCAGCCCCAGCATTTT. This gives the protein CASRQDGGSNQPQHF.